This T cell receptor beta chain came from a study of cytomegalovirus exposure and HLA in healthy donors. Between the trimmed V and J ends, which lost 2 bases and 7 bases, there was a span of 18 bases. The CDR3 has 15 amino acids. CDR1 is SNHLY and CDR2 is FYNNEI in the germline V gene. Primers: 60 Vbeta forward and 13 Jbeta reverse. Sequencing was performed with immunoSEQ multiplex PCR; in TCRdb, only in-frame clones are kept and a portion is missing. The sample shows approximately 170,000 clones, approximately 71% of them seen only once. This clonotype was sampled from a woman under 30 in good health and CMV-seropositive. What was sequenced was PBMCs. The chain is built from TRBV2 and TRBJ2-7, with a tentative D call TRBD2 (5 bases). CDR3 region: CASSEWGASIAEQYF. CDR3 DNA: TGTGCCAGCAGTGAATGGGGAGCTTCAATAGCTGAGCAGTACTTC.